This TCR beta chain originates from a study of blood T cell repertoires in COVID-19. Libraries were prepared by immunoSEQ multiplex PCR; TCRdb keeps only in-frame clonotypes and omits some of them. The sample has 300,000 to 400,000 clones, 85% seen once. Participant reports of clinical history set cohort assignment. Germline V gene data show CDR1 as LNHDA and CDR2 as SQIVND (reference sequence). Between the trimmed V and J ends, which lost 9 bases and 1 base, there was a span of 18 bases. The CDR3 is made up of 15 amino acids. The gene calls are TRBV19 and TRBJ1-1; D remains unclear. The sample taken for sequencing was PBMCs or T cells enriched from blood (not recorded which). The receptor was derived from a woman between 25 and 40 years old who had been exposed to COVID-19. CDR3 protein: CASPQSGSRNTEAFF. Written as DNA, the CDR3 is TGTGCCAGCCCTCAAAGTGGCAGTCGGAACACTGAAGCTTTCTTT.